The sequence of this TCR beta chain was determined in a study of blood T cell repertoires in COVID-19. Study-wide background: T cells, B-cell-depleted T cells, or PBMCs supplied cDNA or gDNA.

Some clones are missing from TCRdb's copy, which holds only in-frame ones; the method was immunoSEQ multiplex PCR. The data show about 480,000 clones, around 88% seen once. The germline V and J ends were trimmed by 3 bases and 1 base, with 7 bases remaining between them. The CDR3 spans 14 residues. Germline lookup yields CDR1 SGHRS and CDR2 YFSETQ. Input material: peripheral blood. The J gene is TRBJ1-4, the V gene TRBV5-1; D gene unclear. This sequence originates from a woman in her 50s with COVID-19, enrolled during active disease. CDR3 nucleotide sequence: TGCGCCAGCAGCTCCGGGATAACTAATGAAAAACTGTTTTTT. Translating it yields CASSSGITNEKLFF.